Below, 23 T cell receptor beta chains from the same sample are listed, as sequenced in a study of cytomegalovirus exposure and HLA in healthy donors. The PCR employed 60 Vbeta primers together with 13 Jbeta primers. Clones were read by immunoSEQ multiplex PCR, and TCRdb kept only the in-frame ones, dropping some. This table lists nearly 35,000 clones. Sequencing was carried out using PBMCs. These receptors all stem from a woman in her thirties or forties in good health and CMV-seropositive.

The rearrangement uses TRBV5-1 and TRBJ2-7; 12 positions agree with TRBD2. Losses at the gene ends were 4 bases for V and 0 bases for J; bases not matched to a gene: 2. CDR3 length equals 15 residues. Per germline, CDR1 SGHRS and CDR2 YFSETQ. The CDR3 loop reads CASSPSGRASYEQYF. CDR3 bases: TGCGCCAGCAGCCCTAGCGGGAGGGCCTCCTACGAGCAGTACTTC.

The chain combines TRBV9 with TRBJ2-7, with TRBD1 identical over 9 bases. Germline CDR1 SGDLS, CDR2 YYNGEE. The CDR3 extends over 17 amino acids. V shed 4 bases and J 0 bases; nucleotides not matched to a gene: 11. The CDR3 nucleotides read TGTGCCAGCAGCCCCGGACAGGGGATAGGGAGCTCCTACGAGCAGTACTTC. Amino acids: CASSPGQGIGSSYEQYF. The whole variable domain, remainder taken from reference TRBV9 and TRBJ2-7, is DSGVTQTPKHLITATGQRVTLRCSPRSGDLSVYWYQQSLDQGLQFLIQYYNGEERAKGNILERFSAQQFPDLHSELNLSSLELGDSALYFCASSPGQGIGSSYEQYFGPGTRLTVT.

The chain couples TRBV6-1 to TRBJ2-3; weak D call: TRBD1 (6 bases). From germline, CDR1 is MNHNS and CDR2 SASEGT. The CDR3 covers 14 residues. Trimming shortened V by 4 bases and J by 6 bases, and 14 bases separated the two germline ends. The CDR3 DNA reads TGTGCCAGCAGTGTAAACAGGGCAGGGGATACGCAGTATTTT. Protein: CASSVNRAGDTQYF.

The CDR3 reads CASSYSRTGNYGYTF. In nucleotides, the CDR3 is TGTGCCAGCAGTTACTCTCGGACAGGAAACTATGGCTACACCTTC. The V gene is TRBV6-5, the J gene TRBJ1-2, with 7 bases fitting TRBD1. CDR3 length: 15 amino acids. Germline V lookup: CDR1 MNHEY, CDR2 SVGAGI. V trimming: 0 bases; J trimming: 2 bases; junction bases outside the gene matches: 3.

This chain joins TRBV4-1 and TRBJ2-7; 7 bases line up with TRBD2. J was trimmed by 0 bases and V by 1 base; bases with no gene match: 3. Germline V gene sequence: CDR1 MGHRA, CDR2 YSYEKL. The CDR3 sequence is 15 residues long. CDR3 in amino acids: CASSQVLASSYEQYF. The CDR3 nucleotides read TGCGCCAGCAGCCAAGTACTAGCGAGCTCCTACGAGCAGTACTTC.

The rearrangement uses TRBV4-1 and TRBJ2-5; 8 nucleotides match TRBD2. The germline CDR1 and CDR2 sequences are MGHRA and YSYEKL. The V gene end was trimmed by 4 bases and the J gene end by 1 base; junction bases not matched to a gene: 2. The CDR3 sequence is 14 residues long. CDR3 nucleotides: TGCGCCAGCAGCCGGGGGACTAGCCAAGAGACCCAGTACTTC. Its protein product is CASSRGTSQETQYF.

This sequence joins TRBV18 and TRBJ2-3; tentative D call: TRBD2 (6 bases). The V gene lost 2 bases and the J gene lost 2 bases, with 11 bases spanning the gap. CDR3 length equals 15 residues. Germline V gene data show CDR1 as KGHSH and CDR2 as LQKENI. This CDR3 is CASSPRAGSTDTQYF. The CDR3 DNA sequence: TGTGCCAGCTCACCAAGGGCGGGGTCCACAGATACGCAGTATTTT.

The rearrangement uses TRBV7-9 and TRBJ2-1, with 7 bases lining up with TRBD2. Trimming took 5 bases from V and 0 from J; bases not matched to a gene: 10. The CDR3 is made up of 17 amino acids. Germline-derived CDR1 and CDR2 are SEHNR and FQNEAQ (reference sequence). Here the CDR3 reads CASSLTWGDYSYNEQFF. The CDR3 nucleotides are TGTGCCAGCAGCCTCACTTGGGGGGACTACTCCTACAATGAGCAGTTCTTC.

This chain connects TRBV5-1 to TRBJ2-1, with D maybe TRBD1 (6 bases). The CDR3 has 15 residues. The V end lost 0 bases, the J end lost 2 bases, and 9 bases lay between the germline ends. Germline V gene data show CDR1 as SGHRS and CDR2 as YFSETQ. CDR3 in amino acids: CASSLATGTYNEQFF. The CDR3 bases are TGCGCCAGCAGCTTGGCCACAGGGACCTACAATGAGCAGTTCTTC.

The chain recombines TRBV19 with TRBJ1-1; TRBD1 aligns across 9 bases. J was trimmed by 2 bases and V by 8 bases; bases with no gene match: 6. The CDR3 has 14 residues. The germline V gene has CDR1 LNHDA and CDR2 SQIVND (reference sequence). Here the CDR3 reads CASRDREDNTEAFF. The CDR3 nucleotides are TGTGCCAGTCGGGACAGGGAAGATAACACTGAAGCTTTCTTT. Based on the CDR3 plus reference TRBV19 and TRBJ1-1, the full variable domain is DGGITQSPKYLFRKEGQNVTLSCEQNLNHDAMYWYRQDPGQGLRLIYYSQIVNDFQKGDIAEGYSVSREKKESFPLTVTSAQKNPTAFYLCASRDREDNTEAFFGQGTRLTVV.

This sequence joins TRBV5-8 and TRBJ2-2; the match to TRBD2 covers 7 bases. Losses at the gene ends were 4 bases for V and 4 bases for J; bases not matched to a gene: 4. CDR3 length equals 14 residues. The germline V gene encodes CDR1 SGHTS and CDR2 YDEGEE. The CDR3 nucleotides are TGTGCCAGCAGCCGGGACTATGGCACCGGGGAGCTGTTTTTT. Its translation is CASSRDYGTGELFF.

CDR3 sequence: CASSPGGQGGHGYTF. The CDR3 coding sequence is TGTGCCAGCAGCCCCGGGGGACAGGGGGGACATGGCTACACCTTC. This chain connects TRBV4-2 to TRBJ1-2; TRBD1 matches at 11 bases. The CDR3 is made up of 15 amino acids. Germline V CDR1 and CDR2: LGHNA, YNFKEQ. Trimming took 4 bases from V and 6 from J; bases not matched to a gene: 7.

Written as DNA, the CDR3 is TGCGCCAGCAGTGAGCATCTGATAGGAGAAGTCGACACCGGGGAGCTGTTTTTT. It is translated as CASSEHLIGEVDTGELFF. The chain combines TRBV4-1 with TRBJ2-2; D unclear. The V gene lost 6 bases and the J gene lost 3 bases, with 23 bases spanning the gap. This CDR3 has 18 amino acids. Germline CDR1 MGHRA, CDR2 YSYEKL.

This chain connects TRBV5-1 to TRBJ2-3, with TRBD2 matching 8 bases. The CDR3 contains 15 residues. Per the germline V gene, CDR1 is SGHRS and CDR2 is YFSETQ. V gave up 2 bases and J gave up 2 bases; unmatched junction bases: 4. The CDR3 DNA reads as TGCGCCAGCAGCTTCGCGGGAGGATCCACAGATACGCAGTATTTT. This sequence encodes CASSFAGGSTDTQYF.

This sequence joins TRBV11-2 and TRBJ2-7; 7 bases are a match to TRBD1. The germline V gene encodes CDR1 SGHAT and CDR2 FQNNGV. V dropped 5 bases and J dropped 3; count of bases not matched to a gene: 19. The CDR3 has 18 residues. The CDR3 is CASSPINRGPNQYYEQYF. Here the CDR3 DNA reads TGTGCCAGCAGCCCCATCAACAGGGGCCCGAATCAATACTACGAGCAGTACTTC.

The CDR3 protein is CASSPQGGVTLSYEQFF. The CDR3 nucleotides read TGTGCCAGCTCACCACAAGGCGGGGTCACCTTATCCTATGAGCAGTTCTTC. V is TRBV18 and J is TRBJ2-1, with D perhaps matching TRBD2 (6 bases). Trimming took 1 base from V and 8 from J, leaving 21 bases between them. This CDR3 has 17 amino acids. CDR1 and CDR2 (germline): KGHSH, LQKENI.

CDR3: CASSEGAGVEKLFF. The DNA of the CDR3 is TGTGCCAGCAGTGAGGGCGCGGGGGTAGAAAAACTGTTTTTT. The chain links TRBV25-1 to TRBJ1-4; D possibly corresponds to TRBD1 (5 bases). Per germline, CDR1 MGHDK and CDR2 SYGVNS. Trimming took off 3 bases at V and 8 bases at J, with 13 bases between the two ends. CDR3 length: 14 amino acids.

This chain links TRBV6-1 with TRBJ2-7; 7 bases agree with TRBD1. Per germline, CDR1 MNHNS and CDR2 SASEGT. The CDR3 runs to 14 residues. The trim removed 7 bases at V and 4 bases at J, leaving 10 bases unmatched. In DNA, the CDR3 is TGTGCCAGCAACTCCGGGACAGCGATATACGAGCAGTACTTC. This translates into CASNSGTAIYEQYF.

Comments on this clone: Mismatch with germline at one junction end may stem from a read error. The identical CDR3 is also encoded by other nucleotide sequences in the sample. This chain links TRBV25-1 with TRBJ1-1; a possible D gene is TRBD1 (6 bases). CDR1 and CDR2 (germline): MGHDK, SYGVNS. The CDR3 runs 16 residues. The CDR3 sequence is CASSSLAGDMNTEAFF. For the CDR3, the DNA is TGTGCCAGCAGTTCGCTGGCAGGGGACATGAATACTGAAGCTTTCTTT. The full variable domain, with the rest looked up from reference TRBV25-1 and TRBJ1-1, is EADIYQTPRYLVIGTGKKITLECSQTMGHDKMYWYQQDPGMELHLIHYSYGVNSTEKGDLSSESTVSRIRTEHFPLTLESARPSHTSQYLCASSSLAGDMNTEAFFGQGTRLTVV.

The genes are TRBV5-1 and TRBJ1-1; D is unresolved. Per germline, CDR1 SGHRS and CDR2 YFSETQ. V lost 4 bases and J 1 base, leaving 8 bases between the germline ends. The CDR3 spans 13 residues. This chain's CDR3 is CASSPTANTEAFF. CDR3 in DNA: TGCGCCAGCAGCCCTACAGCGAACACTGAAGCTTTCTTT.

The chain links TRBV9 to TRBJ2-7; the match to TRBD1 covers 8 bases. Per the germline V gene, CDR1 is SGDLS and CDR2 is YYNGEE. This CDR3 region has 15 residues. V was pared by 0 bases and J by 3 bases, with 5 bases of the junction left unmatched. CDR3 in amino acids: CASSVGGDRSYEQYF. The CDR3 bases are TGTGCCAGCAGCGTAGGCGGGGACAGGAGCTACGAGCAGTACTTC. Variable domain in full (rest from reference TRBV9 and TRBJ2-7): DSGVTQTPKHLITATGQRVTLRCSPRSGDLSVYWYQQSLDQGLQFLIQYYNGEERAKGNILERFSAQQFPDLHSELNLSSLELGDSALYFCASSVGGDRSYEQYFGPGTRLTVT.

This chain links TRBV4-1 with TRBJ2-1; tentative D call: TRBD1 (6 bases). The CDR3 has 15 amino acids. Looked up from germline, CDR1 is MGHRA and CDR2 is YSYEKL. The germline V and J ends were trimmed by 1 base and 4 bases, with 11 bases remaining between them. This chain's CDR3 is CASSQGGGVYNEQFF. CDR3 DNA: TGCGCCAGCAGCCAAGGAGGGGGTGTTTACAATGAGCAGTTCTTC.

The rearrangement joins TRBV5-4 to TRBJ1-5; D perhaps matches TRBD1 (6 bases). The CDR3 is made up of 12 amino acids. Germline lookup yields CDR1 SGHNT and CDR2 YYREEE (reference sequence). V lost 2 bases, J lost 9 bases, and 9 bases lay in between. CDR3: CASSLGGGPQHF. Written as DNA, the CDR3 is TGTGCCAGCAGCTTAGGGGGGGGGCCCCAGCATTTT.